This TCR beta chain was sequenced in a study of tumor-infiltrating lymphocytes in oesophageal squamous cell carcinoma. TCRdb fed the PCR reads into MiXCR, producing one record per CDR3 protein. The repertoire holds 15,000 to 20,000 distinct CDR3 sequences, around 41% seen once, with approximately 41% in the top ten. This CDR3 spans 16 amino acids. Germline trimming cut 0 bases from V and 7 bases from J; bases unmatched to any gene: 11. The germline CDR1 and CDR2 sequences are SEHNR and FQNEAQ (reference sequence). The gene calls are TRBV7-9 and TRBJ2-5, with 7 bases that match TRBD2. Sequencing was performed on esophageal tumor tissue. The source of this sequence is a male donor with esophageal squamous cell carcinoma. The CDR3 DNA is TGTGCCAGCAGCTTAGCCCCCGGGACTGGACTAGGGACCCAGTACTTC. It is translated as CASSLAPGTGLGTQYF.